A selection of T cell receptor beta chains follows, all from one sample in a study of human CD8 memory T cell subsets. TCRdb reworked the 5' RACE reads into one entry per CDR3 protein, no DNA. In total, the table holds about 18,000 distinct CDR3 sequences. Sequenced: CD8+ T cells from PBMCs. The receptor set was obtained from a human donor in good health. Both conserved end residues are part of each CDR3. The order of the fields is J gene, clone size, V gene, CDR3 protein. Where a row states a size, it is once, few, many or the class of an expanded clone; other rows omit it.

>TRBJ2-1|NA|TRBV14
CASSPDVQGPFNEQFF
>TRBJ1-1|medium-sized|TRBV30
CAWSYMGLNTEAFF
>TRBJ2-7|NA|TRBV4-3
CASSQDYRDLYEQYF
>TRBJ1-2|medium-sized|TRBV21-1
CASSKLPFPVLANYGYTF
>TRBJ2-2|NA|TRBV4-1
CASSYSGGPRTGELFF
>TRBJ2-3|medium-sized|TRBV12-3/TRBV12-4
CASGGTDTQYF
>TRBJ2-2|NA|TRBV29-1
CSVDMGLGVGTGELFF
>TRBJ2-7|NA|TRBV4-1
CASSLTLISGSRSYEQYF
>TRBJ2-1|medium-sized|TRBV20-1
CSARGLAGYFNEQFF
>TRBJ2-7|NA|TRBV19
CASSLTGSDNEQYF
>TRBJ1-5|NA|TRBV19
CASSILVGGLQHF
>TRBJ1-1|NA|TRBV28
CASSLPRNTEAFF
>TRBJ1-1|NA|TRBV29-1
CSVGGGRNTEAFF
>TRBJ2-1|NA|TRBV27
CASSYQGYEQFF
>TRBJ2-1|NA|TRBV18
CASSPEEREGLPEQFF
>TRBJ1-6|NA|TRBV11-2
CASSLENAFSSYNSPLHF
>TRBJ1-1|NA|TRBV19
CATRQGNTEAFF
>TRBJ2-2|NA|TRBV13
CASSLFYAGELFF
>TRBJ2-1|NA|TRBV5-1
CASSDTGGYNEQFF
>TRBJ2-2|NA|TRBV5-4
CASSLGTGVHLEAGELFF
>TRBJ1-6|NA|TRBV7-2
CASSPSSRSSYNSPLHF
>TRBJ1-2|NA|TRBV29-1
CSVEGTPDGSNYGYTF
>TRBJ2-2|NA|TRBV7-2
CASSLMNTGELFF
>TRBJ2-1|NA|TRBV27
CASSLSGRANEQFF
>TRBJ2-7|NA|TRBV14
CASSPWGQGLKDYEQYF
>TRBJ1-1|NA|TRBV13
CASSGLGLSTEAFF
>TRBJ2-1|NA|TRBV28
CASSFTSGTASNEQFF
>TRBJ2-1|NA|TRBV5-6
CASSSLSRTGSYNEQFF
>TRBJ2-5|NA|TRBV6-2/TRBV6-3
CASSYLWDTRQQETQYF
>TRBJ2-5|medium-sized|TRBV11-2
CASSTGTSAQGETQYF
>TRBJ2-7|NA|TRBV7-9
CASSPGTENSYEQYF
>TRBJ1-1|medium-sized|TRBV7-9
CASSAGPGTEAFF
>TRBJ2-7|NA|TRBV7-2
CASSSHGSGFPYEQYF
>TRBJ1-1|medium-sized|TRBV20-1
CSARNYREPSTTLEAFF
>TRBJ1-4|NA|TRBV10-2
CASSQQGWNEKLFF
>TRBJ2-1|NA|TRBV29-1
CSVESYNEQFF
>TRBJ2-7|NA|TRBV7-8
CASSPGVSGDEQYF
>TRBJ1-2|NA|TRBV28
CASSSPTETYGYTF
>TRBJ2-7|NA|TRBV20-1
CSARKLAGDYEQYF
>TRBJ2-2|NA|TRBV3-1
CASSQEAGLTGELFF
>TRBJ2-5|NA|TRBV7-9
CASSQGTSAQETQYF
>TRBJ1-5|NA|TRBV6-5
CASSSGAGQPQHF
>TRBJ2-7|NA|TRBV7-9
CASSLGKVAGSSGEQYF